Below are 6 T cell receptor beta chains sequenced from a single sample in a study of blood T cell repertoires in COVID-19. The assay was immunoSEQ multiplex PCR, and TCRdb's table has in-frame clones only and misses some. This table has 200,000 to 300,000 clones, around nine tenths appearing once. The sample comprised peripheral blood. The receptors stem from a woman in her sixties or seventies with COVID-19, enrolled during active disease.

The chain carries TRBV3-1 (or the pseudogene TRBV3-2) and TRBJ2-2; perhaps TRBD2 as D (5 bases). The V gene's germline CDR1 is LGHDT and CDR2 YNNKEL (reference sequence). The CDR3 is made up of 14 amino acids. V lost 2 bases to trimming and J lost 4 bases, with 8 bases between them. The CDR3 protein is CASSQLGVTGELFF. The CDR3 DNA follows: TGTGCCAGCAGCCAACTCGGGGTCACCGGGGAGCTGTTTTTT.

The gene calls are TRBV11-3 and TRBJ2-3, with TRBD2 matching 11 bases. CDR1 and CDR2 (germline): SGHNT, YENEEA. The length of the CDR3 is 15 residues. The V segment lost 5 bases and the J segment 4 bases; nucleotides outside the gene matches: 5. The CDR3 loop reads CASSPGLAASDTQYF. The CDR3 DNA follows: TGTGCCAGCAGCCCGGGACTAGCGGCATCAGATACGCAGTATTTT.

This clone was picked up a small number of times. The chain employs TRBV6-1 and TRBJ1-2, with TRBD1 matching 7 bases. There are 13 residues in the CDR3. The V gene's germline CDR1 is MNHNS and CDR2 SASEGT. Losses at the gene ends were 2 bases for V and 7 bases for J; bases not matched to a gene: 4. The CDR3 DNA is TGTGCCAGCAGTGAAAACAGGGGAACTGGCTACACCTTC. It specifies CASSENRGTGYTF.

A few counts support this clone. This sequence joins TRBV11-3 and TRBJ1-1; 9 nucleotides align to TRBD1. Germline loops: CDR1 SGHNT, CDR2 YENEEA. The length of the CDR3 is 14 residues. Trimming removed 1 base from V and 11 bases from J; junction bases left unmatched: 8. The CDR3 loop is CASSLGTGARPAFF. The DNA of the CDR3 is TGTGCCAGCAGCTTAGGGACAGGGGCCCGTCCGGCTTTCTTT.

The V gene is TRBV7-8, the J gene TRBJ2-5; TRBD2 matches at 16 bases. V trimming: 1 base; J trimming: 5 bases; junction bases outside the gene matches: 16. The germline gives CDR1 SGHVS, CDR2 FQNEAQ. The CDR3 sequence is 21 residues long. The CDR3 nucleotides read TGTGCCAGCAGCTTAGGAATGGGTTGGGGGACTAGCGGGAGGGCCGTGGAGACCCAGTACTTC. It codes for CASSLGMGWGTSGRAVETQYF.

This chain joins TRBV24-1 and TRBJ1-5; 10 bases agree with TRBD1. Unmatched junction bases numbered 11, after V lost 9 bases and J lost 4 bases. Germline V gives CDR1 KGHDR, CDR2 SFDVKD. CDR3 size: 16 residues. Here the CDR3 reads CATSASGQGNNQPQHF. In nucleotides, the CDR3 is TGTGCCACCTCCGCCTCGGGACAGGGGAATAATCAGCCCCAGCATTTT.